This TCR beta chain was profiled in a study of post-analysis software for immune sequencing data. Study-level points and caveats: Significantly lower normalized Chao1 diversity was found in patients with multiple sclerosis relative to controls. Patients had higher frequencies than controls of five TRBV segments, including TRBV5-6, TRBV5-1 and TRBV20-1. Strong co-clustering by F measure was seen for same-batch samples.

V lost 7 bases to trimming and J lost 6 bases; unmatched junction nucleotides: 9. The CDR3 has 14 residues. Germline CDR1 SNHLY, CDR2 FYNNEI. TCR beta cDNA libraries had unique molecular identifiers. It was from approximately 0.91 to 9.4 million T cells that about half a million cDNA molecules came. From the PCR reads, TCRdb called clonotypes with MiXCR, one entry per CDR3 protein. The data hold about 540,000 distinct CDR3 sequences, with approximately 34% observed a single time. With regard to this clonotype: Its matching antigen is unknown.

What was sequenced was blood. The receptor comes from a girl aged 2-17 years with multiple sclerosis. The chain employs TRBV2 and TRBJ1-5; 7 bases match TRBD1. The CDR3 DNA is TGTGCCAGCACGTCGTCCACAGGGGTTCAGCCCCAGCATTTT. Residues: CASTSSTGVQPQHF.